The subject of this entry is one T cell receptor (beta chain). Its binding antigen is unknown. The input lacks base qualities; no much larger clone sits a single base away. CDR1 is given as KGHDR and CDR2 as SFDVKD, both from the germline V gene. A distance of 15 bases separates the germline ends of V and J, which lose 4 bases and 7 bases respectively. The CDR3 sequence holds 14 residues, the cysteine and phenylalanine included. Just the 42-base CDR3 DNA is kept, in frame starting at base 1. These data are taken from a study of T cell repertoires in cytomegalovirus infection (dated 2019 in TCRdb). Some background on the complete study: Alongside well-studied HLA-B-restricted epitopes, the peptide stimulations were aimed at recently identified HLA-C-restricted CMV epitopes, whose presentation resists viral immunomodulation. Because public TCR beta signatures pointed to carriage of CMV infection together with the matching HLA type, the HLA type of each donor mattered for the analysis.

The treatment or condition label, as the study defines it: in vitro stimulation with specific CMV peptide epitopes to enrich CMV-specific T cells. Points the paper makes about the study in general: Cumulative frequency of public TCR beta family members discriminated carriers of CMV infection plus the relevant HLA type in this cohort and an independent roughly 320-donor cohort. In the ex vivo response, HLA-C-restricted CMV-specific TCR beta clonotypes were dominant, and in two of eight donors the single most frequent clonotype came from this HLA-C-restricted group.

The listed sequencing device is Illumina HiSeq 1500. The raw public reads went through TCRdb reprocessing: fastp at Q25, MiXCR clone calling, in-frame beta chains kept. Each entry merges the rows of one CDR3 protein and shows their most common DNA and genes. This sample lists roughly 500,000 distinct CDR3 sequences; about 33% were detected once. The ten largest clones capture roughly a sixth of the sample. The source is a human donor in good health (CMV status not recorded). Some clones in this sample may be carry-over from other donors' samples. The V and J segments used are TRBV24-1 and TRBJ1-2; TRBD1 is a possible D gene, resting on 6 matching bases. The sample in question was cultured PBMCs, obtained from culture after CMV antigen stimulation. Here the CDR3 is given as CATSEQGHLGGYTF. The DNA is TGTGCCACCAGTGAGCAGGGACATCTTGGTGGCTACACCTTC.